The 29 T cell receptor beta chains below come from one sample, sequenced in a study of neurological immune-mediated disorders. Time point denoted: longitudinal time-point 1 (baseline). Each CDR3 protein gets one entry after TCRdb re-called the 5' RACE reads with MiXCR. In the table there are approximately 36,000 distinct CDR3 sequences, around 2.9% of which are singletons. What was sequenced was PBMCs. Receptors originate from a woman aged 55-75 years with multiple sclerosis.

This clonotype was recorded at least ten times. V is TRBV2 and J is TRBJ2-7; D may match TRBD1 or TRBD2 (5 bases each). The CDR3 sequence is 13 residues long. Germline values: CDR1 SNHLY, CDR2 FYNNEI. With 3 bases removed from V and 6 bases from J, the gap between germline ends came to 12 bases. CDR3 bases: TGTGCCAGCAGTGACGACCGGGGCGGCGAGCAGTACTTC. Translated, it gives CASSDDRGGEQYF.

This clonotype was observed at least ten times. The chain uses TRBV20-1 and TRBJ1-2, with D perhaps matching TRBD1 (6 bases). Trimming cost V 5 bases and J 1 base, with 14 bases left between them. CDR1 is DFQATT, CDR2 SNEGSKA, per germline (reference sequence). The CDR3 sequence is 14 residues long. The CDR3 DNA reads TGCAGTGCTCGACGGGGGGCGGATAACTATGGCTACACCTTC. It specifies CSARRGADNYGYTF.

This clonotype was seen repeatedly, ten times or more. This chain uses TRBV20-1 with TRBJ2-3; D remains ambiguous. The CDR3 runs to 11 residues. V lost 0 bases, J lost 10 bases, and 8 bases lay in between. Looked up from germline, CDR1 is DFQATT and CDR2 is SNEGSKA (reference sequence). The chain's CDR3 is CSARDQKSQYF. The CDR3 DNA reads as TGCAGTGCTAGAGATCAGAAGTCGCAGTATTTT.

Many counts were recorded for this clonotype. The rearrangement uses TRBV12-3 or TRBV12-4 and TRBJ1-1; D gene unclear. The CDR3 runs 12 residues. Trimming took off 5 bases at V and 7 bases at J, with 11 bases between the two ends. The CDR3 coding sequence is TGTGCCAGCAGTGCCGGGTTAGGTGAAGCTTTCTTT. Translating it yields CASSAGLGEAFF.

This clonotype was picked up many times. The CDR3 spells CASGPGSMGAEAFF. CDR3 sequence (DNA): TGTGCTAGTGGACCCGGGTCGATGGGAGCTGAAGCTTTCTTT. The chain recombines TRBV12-5 with TRBJ1-1; D uncertain. V dropped 6 bases and J dropped 6 bases, with 17 bases sitting between them. This CDR3 has 14 residues. Per the germline V gene, CDR1 is LGHNT and CDR2 is FRNRAP. Full variable domain (outside the CDR3, taken from reference TRBV12-5 and TRBJ1-1): DARVTQTPRHKVTEMGQEVTMRCQPILGHNTVFWYRQTMMQGLELLAYFRNRAPLDDSGMPKDRFSAEMPDATLATLKIQPSEPRDSAVYFCASGPGSMGAEAFFGQGTRLTVV.

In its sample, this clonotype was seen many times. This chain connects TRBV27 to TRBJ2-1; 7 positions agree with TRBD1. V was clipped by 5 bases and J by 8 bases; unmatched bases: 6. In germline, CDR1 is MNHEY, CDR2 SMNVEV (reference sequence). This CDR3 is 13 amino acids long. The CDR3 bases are TGTGCCAGCAGTCCCCGGGACAGTCATGAGCAGTTCTTC. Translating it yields CASSPRDSHEQFF.

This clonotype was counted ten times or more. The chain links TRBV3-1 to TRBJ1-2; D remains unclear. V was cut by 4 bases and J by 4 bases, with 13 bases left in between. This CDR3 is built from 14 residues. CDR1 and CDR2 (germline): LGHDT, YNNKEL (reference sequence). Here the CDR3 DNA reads TGTGCCAGCAGCCTCTCGAACACCTTCTATGGCTACACCTTC. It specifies CASSLSNTFYGYTF. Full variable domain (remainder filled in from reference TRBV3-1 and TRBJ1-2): DTAVSQTPKYLVTQMGNDKSIKCEQNLGHDTMYWYKQDSKKFLKIMFSYNNKELIINETVPNRFSPKSPDKAHLNLHINSLELGDSAVYFCASSLSNTFYGYTFGSGTRLTVV.

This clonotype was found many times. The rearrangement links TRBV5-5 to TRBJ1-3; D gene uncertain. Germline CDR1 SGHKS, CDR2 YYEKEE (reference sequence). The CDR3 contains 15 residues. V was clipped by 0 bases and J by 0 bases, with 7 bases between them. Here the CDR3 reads CASSLGPISGNTIYF. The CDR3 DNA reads TGTGCCAGCAGCTTGGGACCCATCTCTGGAAACACCATATATTTT.

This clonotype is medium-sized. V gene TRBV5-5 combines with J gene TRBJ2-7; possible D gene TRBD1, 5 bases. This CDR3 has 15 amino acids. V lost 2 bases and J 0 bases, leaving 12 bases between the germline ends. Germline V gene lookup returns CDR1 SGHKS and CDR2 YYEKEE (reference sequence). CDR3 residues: CASSLETGVSYEQYF. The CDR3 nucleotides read TGTGCCAGCAGCTTAGAAACAGGTGTCTCCTACGAGCAGTACTTC. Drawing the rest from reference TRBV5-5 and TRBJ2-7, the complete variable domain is DAGVTQSPTHLIKTRGQQVTLRCSPISGHKSVSWYQQVLGQGPQFIFQYYEKEERGRGNFPDRFSARQFPNYSSELNVNALLLGDSALYLCASSLETGVSYEQYFGPGTRLTVT.

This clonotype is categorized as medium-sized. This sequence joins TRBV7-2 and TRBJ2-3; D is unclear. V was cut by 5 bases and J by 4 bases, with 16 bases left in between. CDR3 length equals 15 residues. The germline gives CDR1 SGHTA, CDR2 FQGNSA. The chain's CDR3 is CASSHQPAPADTQYF. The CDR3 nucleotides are TGTGCCAGCAGCCATCAGCCCGCCCCGGCAGATACGCAGTATTTT.

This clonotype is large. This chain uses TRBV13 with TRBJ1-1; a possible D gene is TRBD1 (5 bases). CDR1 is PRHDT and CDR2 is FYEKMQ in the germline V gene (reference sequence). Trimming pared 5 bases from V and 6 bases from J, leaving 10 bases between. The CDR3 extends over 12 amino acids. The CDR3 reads CASSPRDSEAFF. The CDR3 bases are TGTGCCAGCAGCCCCCGGGACTCTGAAGCTTTCTTT.

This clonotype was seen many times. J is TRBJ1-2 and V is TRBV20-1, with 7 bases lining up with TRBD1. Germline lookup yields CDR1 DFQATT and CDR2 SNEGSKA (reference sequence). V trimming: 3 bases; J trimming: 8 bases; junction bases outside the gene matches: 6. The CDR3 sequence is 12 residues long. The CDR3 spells CSASSGGEGYTF. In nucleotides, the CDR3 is TGCAGTGCTAGCTCAGGGGGAGAGGGCTACACCTTC.

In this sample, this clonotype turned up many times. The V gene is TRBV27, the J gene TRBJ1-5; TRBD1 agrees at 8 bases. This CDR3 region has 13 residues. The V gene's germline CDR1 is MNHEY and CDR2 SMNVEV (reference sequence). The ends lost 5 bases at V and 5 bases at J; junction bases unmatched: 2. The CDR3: CASSLDRDQPQHF. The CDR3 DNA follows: TGTGCCAGCAGTCTGGACAGGGATCAGCCCCAGCATTTT.

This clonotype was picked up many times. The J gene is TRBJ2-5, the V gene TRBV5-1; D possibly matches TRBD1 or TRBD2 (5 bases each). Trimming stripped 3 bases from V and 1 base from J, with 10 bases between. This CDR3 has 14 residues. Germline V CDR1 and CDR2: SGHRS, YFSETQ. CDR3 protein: CASSSGRGQETQYF. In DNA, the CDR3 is TGCGCCAGCAGCTCGGGACGGGGCCAAGAGACCCAGTACTTC.

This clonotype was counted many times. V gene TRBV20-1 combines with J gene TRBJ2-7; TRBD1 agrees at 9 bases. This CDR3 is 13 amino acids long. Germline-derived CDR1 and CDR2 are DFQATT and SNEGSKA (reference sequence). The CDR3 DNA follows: TGCAGACCTATTCGGACAGGGGTAGCCGAGCAGTACTTC. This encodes CRPIRTGVAEQYF.

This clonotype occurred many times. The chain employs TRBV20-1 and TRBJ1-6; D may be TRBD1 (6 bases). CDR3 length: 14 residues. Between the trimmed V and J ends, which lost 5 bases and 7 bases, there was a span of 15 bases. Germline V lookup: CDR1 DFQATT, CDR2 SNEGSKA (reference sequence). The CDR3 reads CSADRGAPNSPLHF. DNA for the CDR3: TGCAGTGCTGACCGGGGGGCGCCGAATTCACCCCTCCACTTT.

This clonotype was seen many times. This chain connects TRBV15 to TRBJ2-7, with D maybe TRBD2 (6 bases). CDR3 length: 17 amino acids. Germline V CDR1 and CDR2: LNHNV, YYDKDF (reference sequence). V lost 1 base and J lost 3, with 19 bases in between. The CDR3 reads CATSRVGEARGHYEQYF. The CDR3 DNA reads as TGTGCCACCAGCAGAGTCGGGGAGGCCCGGGGCCACTACGAGCAGTACTTC.

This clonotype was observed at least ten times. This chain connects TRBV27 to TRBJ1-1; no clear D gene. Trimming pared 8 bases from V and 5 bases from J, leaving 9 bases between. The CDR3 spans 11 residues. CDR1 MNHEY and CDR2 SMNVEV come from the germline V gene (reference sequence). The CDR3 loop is CASWWRTEAFF. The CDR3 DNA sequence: TGTGCCAGCTGGTGGAGGACTGAAGCTTTCTTT.

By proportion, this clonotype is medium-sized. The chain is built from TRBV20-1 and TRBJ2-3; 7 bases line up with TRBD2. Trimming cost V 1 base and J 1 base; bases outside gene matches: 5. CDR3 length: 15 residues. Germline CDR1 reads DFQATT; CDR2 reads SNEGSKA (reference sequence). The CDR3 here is CSARGSGVGTDTQYF. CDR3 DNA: TGCAGTGCTAGAGGAAGCGGGGTGGGCACAGATACGCAGTATTTT.

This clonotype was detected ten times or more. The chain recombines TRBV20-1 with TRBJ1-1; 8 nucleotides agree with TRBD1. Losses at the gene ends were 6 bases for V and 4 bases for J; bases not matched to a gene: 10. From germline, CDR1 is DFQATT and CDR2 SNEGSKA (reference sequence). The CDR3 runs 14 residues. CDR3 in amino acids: CSAYDRGTATEAFF. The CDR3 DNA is TGCAGTGCCTATGACAGGGGCACGGCCACTGAAGCTTTCTTT.

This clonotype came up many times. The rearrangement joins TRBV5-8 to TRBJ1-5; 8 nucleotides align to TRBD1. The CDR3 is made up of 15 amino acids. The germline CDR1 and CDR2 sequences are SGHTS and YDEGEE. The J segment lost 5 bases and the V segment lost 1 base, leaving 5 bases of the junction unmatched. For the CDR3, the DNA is TGTGCCAGCAGCTTGTTACAGGGGGTCCATCAGCCCCAGCATTTT. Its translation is CASSLLQGVHQPQHF.

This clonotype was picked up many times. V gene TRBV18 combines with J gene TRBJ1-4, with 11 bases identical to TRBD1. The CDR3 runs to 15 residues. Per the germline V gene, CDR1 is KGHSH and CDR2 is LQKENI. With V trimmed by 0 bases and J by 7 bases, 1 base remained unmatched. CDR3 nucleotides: TGTGCCAGCTCACCACCGGGACAGGGGGGTGAAAAACTGTTTTTT. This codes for CASSPPGQGGEKLFF. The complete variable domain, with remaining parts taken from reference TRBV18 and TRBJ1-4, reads NAGVMQNPRHLVRRRGQEARLRCSPMKGHSHVYWYRQLPEEGLKFMVYLQKENIIDESGMPKERFSAEFPKEGPSILRIQQVVRGDSAAYFCASSPPGQGGEKLFFGSGTQLSVL.

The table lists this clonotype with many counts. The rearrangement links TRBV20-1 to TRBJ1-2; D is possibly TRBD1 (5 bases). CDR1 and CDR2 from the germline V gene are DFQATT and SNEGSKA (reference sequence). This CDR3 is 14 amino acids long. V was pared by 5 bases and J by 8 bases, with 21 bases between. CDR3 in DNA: TGCAGTGCTTTCCGCCCGGGGACCGGGCAGGGCTACACCTTC. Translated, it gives CSAFRPGTGQGYTF.

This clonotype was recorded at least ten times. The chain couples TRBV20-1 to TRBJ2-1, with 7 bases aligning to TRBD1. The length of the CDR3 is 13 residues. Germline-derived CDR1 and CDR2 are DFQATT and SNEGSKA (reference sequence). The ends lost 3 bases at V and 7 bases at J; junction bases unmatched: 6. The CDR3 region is CSASPGGLNEQFF. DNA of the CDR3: TGCAGTGCTAGTCCAGGGGGTTTAAATGAGCAGTTCTTC.

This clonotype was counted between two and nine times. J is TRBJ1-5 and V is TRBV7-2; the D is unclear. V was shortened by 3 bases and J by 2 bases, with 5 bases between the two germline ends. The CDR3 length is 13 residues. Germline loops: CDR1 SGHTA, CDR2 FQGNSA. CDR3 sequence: CASSFQGNQPQHF. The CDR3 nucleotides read TGTGCCAGCAGCTTCCAGGGCAATCAGCCCCAGCATTTT.

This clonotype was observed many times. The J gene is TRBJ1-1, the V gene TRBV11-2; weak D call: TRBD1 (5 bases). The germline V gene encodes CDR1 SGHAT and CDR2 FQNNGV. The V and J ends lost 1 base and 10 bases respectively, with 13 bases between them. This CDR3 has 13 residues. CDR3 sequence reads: CASSLGFRGTAFF. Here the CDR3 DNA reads TGTGCCAGCAGCTTAGGTTTCCGGGGGACAGCTTTCTTT.

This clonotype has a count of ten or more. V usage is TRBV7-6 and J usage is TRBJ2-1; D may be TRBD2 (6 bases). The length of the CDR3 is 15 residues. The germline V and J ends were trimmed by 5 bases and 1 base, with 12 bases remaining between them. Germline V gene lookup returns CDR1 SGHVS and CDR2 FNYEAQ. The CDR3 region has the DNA TGTGCCAGCAGCCTCGGGACTCCTTCCTACAATGAGCAGTTCTTC. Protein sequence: CASSLGTPSYNEQFF.

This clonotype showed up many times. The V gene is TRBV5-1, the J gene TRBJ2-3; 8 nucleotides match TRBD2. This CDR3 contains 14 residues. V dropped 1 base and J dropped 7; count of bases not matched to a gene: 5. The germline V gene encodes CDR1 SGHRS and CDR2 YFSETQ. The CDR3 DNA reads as TGCGCCAGCAGCTTGAGCGGGAGCTACAATACGCAGTATTTT. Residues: CASSLSGSYNTQYF.

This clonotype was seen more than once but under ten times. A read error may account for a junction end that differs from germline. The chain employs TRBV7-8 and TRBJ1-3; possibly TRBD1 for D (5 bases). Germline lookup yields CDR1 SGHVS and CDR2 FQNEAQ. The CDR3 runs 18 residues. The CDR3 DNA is TGTGCCAGCAGCCGGGGGACGGTGCAGCGCTACTCTGGAAACACCATCTATTTT. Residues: CASSRGTVQRYSGNTIYF.